One sample yielded the 12 T cell receptor beta chains listed below, sequenced in a study of blood T cells in healthy people across ages. Next came a second PCR, run for roughly 6 to 11 cycles, which used a sample-barcoded 5' primer along with a J-beta primer mix. TCRdb re-derived calls from the 5' RACE reads in MiXCR, one entry per CDR3 protein. The sample has 650,000 to 800,000 distinct CDR3 sequences, roughly 44% seen once; the top ten hold roughly 19%. The sample consisted of blood. Every receptor here comes from a man aged 55 to 70 in good health.

This clonotype has just a few counts. The rearrangement links TRBV20-1 to TRBJ2-5, with 7 bases fitting TRBD1. The CDR3 spans 14 residues. CDR1 DFQATT and CDR2 SNEGSKA come from the germline V gene (reference sequence). The junction had 4 bases not matched to a gene; V was cut back by 1 base and J by 2 bases. The CDR3 protein is CSARAPGQQETQYF. Here the CDR3 DNA reads TGCAGTGCTAGAGCGCCGGGACAGCAAGAGACCCAGTACTTC.

This clonotype was detected only a few times. The CDR3 sequence: CASSSLAESSYNEQFF. DNA of the CDR3: TGTGCCAGCAGCTCCCTAGCGGAGAGCTCCTACAATGAGCAGTTCTTC. The chain is built from TRBV7-9 and TRBJ2-1, with 7 bases that match TRBD2. CDR1 and CDR2 from the germline V gene are SEHNR and FQNEAQ (reference sequence). This CDR3 comprises 16 residues. V shed 4 bases, J shed 0 bases, and the junction held 6 bases outside the gene matches.

The chain combines TRBV6-4 with TRBJ1-2, with D possibly being TRBD1 (5 bases). V lost 7 bases, J lost 5 bases, and 14 bases lay in between. The CDR3 runs to 13 residues. Germline V gene sequence: CDR1 MRHNA, CDR2 SNTAGT. The CDR3 is CASIKGIHYGYTF. CDR3 bases: TGTGCCAGCATAAAGGGGATTCATTATGGCTACACCTTC.

The chain recombines TRBV6-5 with TRBJ2-7; D perhaps matches TRBD2 (5 bases). The CDR3 contains 15 residues. Trimming cost V 4 bases and J 7 bases, with 20 bases left between them. In germline, CDR1 is MNHEY, CDR2 SVGAGI. The CDR3 spells CASSSPRAVAREQYF. In nucleotides, the CDR3 is TGTGCCAGCAGTTCCCCACGAGCGGTGGCAAGGGAGCAGTACTTC.

This chain connects TRBV20-1 to TRBJ1-1; D gene uncertain. Germline V gene data show CDR1 as DFQATT and CDR2 as SNEGSKA (reference sequence). V lost 0 bases and J 4 bases, leaving 9 bases between the germline ends. This CDR3 contains 13 residues. The CDR3 here is CSARDIRGTEAFF. As DNA, the CDR3 is TGCAGTGCTAGAGATATTCGAGGCACTGAAGCTTTCTTT.

The table lists this clonotype with a few counts. The chain combines TRBV5-6 with TRBJ2-6, with D unresolved. The V end lost 7 bases, the J end lost 0 bases, and 5 bases lay between the germline ends. Germline V CDR1 and CDR2: SGHDT, YYEEEE. This CDR3 has 13 amino acids. DNA for the CDR3: TGTGCCAGCGCCTTCTCTGGGGCCAACGTCCTGACTTTC. Its translation: CASAFSGANVLTF.

The CDR3 region has the DNA TGTGCCAGCAGTTCCCCGGACAGGGCTATCGGGGAGCAGTACTTC. It specifies CASSSPDRAIGEQYF. The chain joins TRBV6-2 or TRBV6-3 to TRBJ2-7; 8 nucleotides line up with TRBD1. CDR1 is MNHEY, CDR2 SVGEGT, per germline. The trim removed 4 bases at V and 7 bases at J, leaving 12 bases unmatched. The CDR3 contains 15 residues.

This clonotype was observed a few times. A single base separates this from a much larger clone, so it may be a read error. V gene TRBV20-1 combines with J gene TRBJ2-3; 9 bases map to TRBD2. Germline loops: CDR1 DFQATT, CDR2 SNEGSKA (reference sequence). The CDR3 has 15 amino acids. V was pared by 1 base and J by 5 bases, with 7 bases of the junction left unmatched. The CDR3 DNA reads TGCAGTGCTAGAGGAGGCTGTAGCGGGGGAGATACGCAGTATTTT. As protein: CSARGGCSGGDTQYF.

The chain uses TRBV6-2 or TRBV6-3 and TRBJ1-1, with D unresolved. From germline, CDR1 is MNHEY and CDR2 SVGEGT. Trimming took 6 bases from V and 1 from J, leaving 24 bases between them. This CDR3 is built from 18 residues. The CDR3 DNA sequence: TGTGCCAGCAGGCTGGGAGTTTATGGAGTTGGCAGGAACACTGAAGCTTTCTTT. It specifies CASRLGVYGVGRNTEAFF.

This clonotype was seen more than once but under ten times. DNA for the CDR3: TGTGCCAGCAGCTTAGCAGAAATGGATGAGCAGTTCTTC. It yields the protein CASSLAEMDEQFF. The rearrangement uses TRBV7-6 and TRBJ2-1; D is uncertain. V lost 0 bases and J 8 bases, leaving 8 bases between the germline ends. CDR1 and CDR2 from the germline V gene are SGHVS and FNYEAQ. The CDR3 sequence is 13 residues long. The full variable domain, with the rest looked up from reference TRBV7-6 and TRBJ2-1, is GAGVSQSPRYKVTKRGQDVALRCDPISGHVSLYWYRQALGQGPEFLTYFNYEAQQDKSGLPNDRFSAERPEGSISTLTIQRTEQRDSAMYRCASSLAEMDEQFFGPGTRLTVL.

This rearrangement joins TRBV9 to TRBJ2-5; 8 bases line up with TRBD2. The CDR3 sequence is 15 residues long. Trimming cost V 2 bases and J 5 bases; bases outside gene matches: 8. CDR1 and CDR2 from the germline V gene are SGDLS and YYNGEE. The CDR3 bases are TGTGCCAGCAGCGTGGGGCGGGGGGTCATCGAGACCCAGTACTTC. Amino acids: CASSVGRGVIETQYF.

This clonotype was observed a few times. CDR3 region: CASSQDRGRNEQFF. The DNA of the CDR3 is TGCGCCAGCAGCCAGGACAGGGGTCGCAATGAGCAGTTCTTC. The genes are TRBV4-3 and TRBJ2-1; 9 bases fit TRBD1. CDR3 length equals 14 residues. V shed 3 bases, J shed 6 bases, and the junction held 3 bases outside the gene matches. CDR1 and CDR2 from the germline V gene are LGHNA and YSLEER.